The rows below give T cell receptor beta chains drawn from one sample of a study of CD8+CD57+ T cells in acquired aplastic anemia. TCRdb re-called the reads with MiXCR, one entry per CDR3 protein. This sample has 150,000 to 160,000 distinct CDR3 sequences, with less than 60% found just once. The sequenced material came from sorted CD4+, CD8+, or CD8+CD57+ T cells (not recorded which) from PBMCs. Receptors were obtained from a human donor with aplastic anemia. Both conserved end residues are part of each CDR3. Each record gives: V gene, J gene, clone size, CDR3 length, CDR3 protein. The listing skips clone size in some rows; elsewhere it reads once, few, many or a size class.

TRBV11-1	TRBJ1-4	NA	17	CASSSARTGALNEQLFF
TRBV7-8	TRBJ2-3	NA	16	CASSLRLASTTDTQYF
TRBV9	TRBJ1-1	NA	16	CASRSSPGQPNTEAFF
TRBV7-6	TRBJ2-5	NA	16	CASSSPRAGTQETQYF
TRBV19	TRBJ1-1	many	13	CASRRASNTEAFF
TRBV20-1	TRBJ2-7	NA	11	CSARAAYEQYF
TRBV24-1	TRBJ2-3	NA	17	CATSDSAGVRGTDTQYF
TRBV27	TRBJ2-7	many	15	CASSRAPGGTSEQYF
TRBV19	TRBJ2-3	NA	16	CASSDPGLAGPDTQYF
TRBV18	TRBJ2-7	NA	14	CASSQELSNYEQYF
TRBV4-1	TRBJ2-7	many	16	CASSQAGRGDPYEQYF
TRBV7-9	TRBJ2-7	NA	13	CASSLWGFYEQYF
TRBV11-2	TRBJ2-7	NA	17	CASSLIAGGSPLYEQYF
TRBV20-1	TRBJ2-3	NA	16	CSASSETSGGADTQYF
TRBV24-1	TRBJ1-5	NA	14	CATSGTGQHQPQHF
TRBV7-6	TRBJ2-2	NA	15	CASSLKTSGTGELFF
TRBV2	TRBJ1-4	NA	14	CASSSASMNEKLFF
TRBV4-3	TRBJ2-1	many	15	CASSPGGSSYNEQFF
TRBV24-1	TRBJ2-1	few	14	CATSDFSASNEQFF
TRBV12-3/TRBV12-4	TRBJ1-5	NA	14	CASSSDRGNQPQHF
TRBV20-1	TRBJ1-3	NA	16	CSALTGGEILGNTIYF
TRBV11-2	TRBJ2-7	NA	15	CASSPRTSGTYEQYF
TRBV27	TRBJ2-7	many	13	CASSFVGNGEQYF
TRBV20-1	TRBJ2-3	NA	16	CSAQRRTSGGADTQYF
TRBV5-1	TRBJ2-1	NA	16	CASSSTSGGSYNEQFF
TRBV24-1	TRBJ1-5	NA	14	CATSGGPGNQPQHF
TRBV19	TRBJ2-7	NA	14	CASSTDSSSYEQYF
TRBV25-1	TRBJ1-2	NA	15	CASSEGGGLLYGYTF
TRBV6-1	TRBJ2-7	many	16	CASSVGLEGGKGEQYF
TRBV7-9	TRBJ2-3	many	16	CASSVTSGASADTQYF